These T cell receptor beta chains were read from a single sample in a study of response to subunit inactivated influenza vaccine. TCRdb re-analysed the RT-PCR reads in MiXCR, keeping a single row per CDR3 protein. This table has roughly 620,000 distinct CDR3 sequences, about 11% appearing once. These same records also appear under a second study, on T cells expressing NK-cell markers.

Sequences were derived from PBMCs from blood, sampled on the day of vaccination. The receptors derive from a man aged 45 to 65 who received an inactivated influenza vaccine. The CDR3 runs from the conserved cysteine through the conserved F or W. A D gene is named only where the DNA matches it firmly. Some rows have no size entry. The others give once, few or many, or a class for an expanded clone.

abundance	v_gene	d_gene	j_gene	CDR3aa	CDR3nt
few	TRBV6-5	NA	TRBJ1-4	CASSYFGAATNEKLFF	TGTGCCAGCAGTTACTTCGGAGCTGCAACTAATGAAAAACTGTTTTTT
many	TRBV29-1	TRBD1	TRBJ2-7	CSVRWDRHEQYF	TGCAGCGTTCGATGGGACAGACACGAGCAGTACTTC
NA	TRBV10-3	NA	TRBJ1-1	CAISVGGEPTEAFF	TGTGCCATCAGTGTAGGGGGAGAACCCACTGAAGCTTTCTTT
few	TRBV12-3/TRBV12-4	NA	TRBJ2-7	CASSSKVEQYF	TGTGCCAGCAGTTCGAAAGTAGAGCAGTACTTC
many	TRBV28	NA	TRBJ2-7	CASSFRGLFEQYF	TGTGCCAGCAGTTTCCGGGGCCTATTCGAGCAGTACTTC
few	TRBV7-2	TRBD2	TRBJ2-1	CASTGLAGVEQFF	TGTGCCAGCACCGGACTAGCGGGAGTTGAGCAGTTCTTC
few	TRBV7-8	NA	TRBJ1-3	CASNPGQTRPGNTIYF	TGTGCCAGCAACCCCGGACAGACACGTCCTGGAAACACCATATATTTT
NA	TRBV11-2	NA	TRBJ1-2	CASSLEEGAGAGSRGYTF	TGTGCCAGCAGCTTAGAAGAGGGAGCTGGGGCTGGCAGTCGTGGCTACACCTTC
few	TRBV4-3	NA	TRBJ2-7	CASSQDDQSYEQYF	TGCGCCAGCAGCCAAGACGACCAGAGCTACGAGCAGTACTTC
NA	TRBV6-2/TRBV6-3	TRBD2	TRBJ2-1	CASKASGREQFF	TGTGCCAGCAAAGCTAGCGGGAGGGAGCAGTTCTTC
few	TRBV9	TRBD2	TRBJ2-3	CASSVALTSGRTDTQYF	TGTGCCAGCAGCGTAGCTTTGACTAGCGGACGCACAGATACGCAGTATTTT
NA	TRBV6-5	TRBD1	TRBJ1-2	CASSYTGQGNYGYTF	TGTGCCAGCAGTTACACGGGACAGGGGAACTATGGCTACACCTTC
NA	TRBV28	NA	TRBJ1-5	CASSLDSGSNQPQHF	TGTGCCAGCAGTTTAGACAGCGGTAGCAATCAGCCCCAGCATTTT
many	TRBV7-2	NA	TRBJ2-4	CASSLARRQENIQYF	TGTGCCAGCAGCTTAGCGCGGCGGCAGGAAAACATTCAGTACTTC
NA	TRBV9	TRBD1	TRBJ1-1	CASSPRRGDTEAFF	TGTGCCAGCAGCCCCCGCAGGGGGGACACTGAAGCTTTCTTT
NA	TRBV12-3/TRBV12-4	TRBD1	TRBJ1-1	CASSPGGMVTEAFF	TGTGCCAGCAGCCCAGGGGGCATGGTCACTGAAGCTTTCTTT
few	TRBV25-1	TRBD2	TRBJ2-1	CASSPGLAVIYEQFF	TGTGCCAGCAGTCCGGGACTAGCGGTGATCTATGAGCAGTTCTTC
many	TRBV4-1	TRBD1	TRBJ1-2	CASNLPGRGHYGYTF	TGCGCCAGCAACCTACCGGGCAGGGGGCACTATGGCTACACCTTC
many	TRBV20-1	NA	TRBJ2-7	CSAREPGVGYEQYF	TGCAGTGCTAGAGAACCAGGGGTTGGCTACGAGCAGTACTTC
many	TRBV5-1	NA	TRBJ2-2	CATTTRMGNTGELFF	TGCGCCACCACGACAAGGATGGGAAACACCGGGGAGCTGTTTTTT
few	TRBV29-1	NA	TRBJ2-7	CSVSGLAYEQYF	TGCAGCGTTTCCGGACTGGCCTACGAGCAGTACTTC
many	TRBV20-1	NA	TRBJ1-4	CSAGTPNEKLFF	TGCAGTGCTGGGACGCCTAATGAAAAACTGTTTTTT
many	TRBV28	NA	TRBJ2-4	CASSPSGEFTKNIQYF	TGTGCCAGCAGCCCCTCAGGGGAATTTACTAAAAACATTCAGTACTTC
NA	TRBV6-2/TRBV6-3	NA	TRBJ2-1	CASSYLLGGSYNEQFF	TGTGCCAGCAGTTACCTTCTAGGGGGCTCCTACAATGAGCAGTTCTTC
NA	TRBV20-1	NA	TRBJ2-7	CSARVPGNEQYF	TGCAGTGCTAGAGTACCAGGGAACGAGCAGTACTTC
many	TRBV7-2	NA	TRBJ2-7	CASSLVGGGDTYEQYF	TGTGCCAGCAGCTTAGTGGGAGGGGGCGACACCTACGAGCAGTACTTC
many	TRBV2	NA	TRBJ2-1	CASTDWAEQFF	TGTGCCAGCACTGATTGGGCTGAGCAGTTCTTC
few	TRBV28	TRBD2	TRBJ2-1	CASTIIGTSGMNEQFF	TGTGCCAGCACCATCATCGGGACTAGCGGGATGAATGAGCAGTTCTTC
few	TRBV5-1	TRBD2	TRBJ2-3	CASSVLAGVPSDTQYF	TGCGCCAGCAGCGTACTAGCGGGGGTTCCTTCAGATACGCAGTATTTT
NA	TRBV5-1	NA	TRBJ2-1	CASSRTTSYNEQFF	TGCGCCAGCAGCAGGACTACCTCCTACAATGAGCAGTTCTTC
NA	TRBV5-1	NA	TRBJ2-1	CASSLIGSYSSYNEQFF	TGCGCCAGCAGCTTGATCGGGAGCTACAGCTCCTACAATGAGCAGTTCTTC
NA	TRBV20-1	TRBD2	TRBJ2-7	CSARDLREATYEQYF	TGCAGTGCTAGAGATCTCCGGGAGGCGACCTACGAGCAGTACTTC
few	TRBV6-2/TRBV6-3	TRBD2	TRBJ2-4	CASSTPGLAVKIGYF	TGTGCCAGCAGTACACCGGGACTAGCGGTAAAAATAGGGTACTTC
few	TRBV12-3/TRBV12-4	TRBD2	TRBJ2-3	CASSLIGTSGSLNTQYF	TGTGCCAGCAGCTTAATCGGGACTAGCGGGAGTTTAAATACGCAGTATTTT
few	TRBV12-3/TRBV12-4	NA	TRBJ1-1	CASSLDAFGTTREAFF	TGTGCCAGCAGTTTAGACGCCTTCGGGACGACTCGTGAAGCTTTCTTT
few	TRBV11-1	TRBD2	TRBJ2-7	CASTPGLGNYEQYF	TGTGCCAGCACCCCGGGACTAGGGAACTACGAGCAGTACTTC
NA	TRBV7-2	TRBD1	TRBJ1-4	CASSASGTGREKLFF	TGTGCCAGCAGCGCCTCCGGGACAGGGAGGGAAAAACTGTTTTTT
NA	TRBV5-1	NA	TRBJ2-2	CASSYQGRSSTGELFF	TGCGCCAGCAGCTATCAGGGGCGTTCATCCACCGGGGAGCTGTTTTTT
NA	TRBV2	NA	TRBJ2-5	CASSEVQTQYF	TGTGCCAGCAGTGAAGTACAGACCCAGTACTTC
many	TRBV5-1	NA	TRBJ1-1	CASSFRGAPTEAFF	TGCGCCAGCAGCTTCCGGGGGGCGCCCACTGAAGCTTTCTTT
few	TRBV7-2	NA	TRBJ2-3	CASSLAFNTDTQYF	TGTGCCAGCAGCTTAGCCTTCAACACAGATACGCAGTATTTT
NA	TRBV7-9	NA	TRBJ2-1	CASSSDGRKGSYNEQFF	TGTGCCAGCAGCAGTGATGGGCGGAAGGGGTCCTACAATGAGCAGTTCTTC
few	TRBV4-2	TRBD2	TRBJ2-3	CASSQPTSGGADTQYF	TGTGCCAGCAGCCAACCAACTAGCGGGGGGGCAGATACGCAGTATTTT
NA	TRBV20-1	NA	TRBJ2-1	CSAPPHGMSYNEQFF	TGCAGTGCTCCCCCCCACGGGATGTCCTACAATGAGCAGTTCTTC
few	TRBV10-3	NA	TRBJ2-7	CAISEGPEKDYEQYF	TGTGCCATCAGTGAGGGGCCCGAGAAAGACTACGAGCAGTACTTC
few	TRBV20-1	TRBD2	TRBJ2-1	CSALKREGGYNEQFF	TGCAGTGCCCTGAAGCGGGAGGGTGGCTACAATGAGCAGTTCTTC
many	TRBV6-2/TRBV6-3	NA	TRBJ2-7	CASSYSAGAAYEQYF	TGTGCCAGCAGTTACTCGGCGGGGGCTGCTTACGAGCAGTACTTC
NA	TRBV10-3	TRBD2	TRBJ2-7	CAISTGLAGSYEQYF	TGTGCCATCAGTACGGGACTAGCGGGATCCTACGAGCAGTACTTC
few	TRBV6-2/TRBV6-3	NA	TRBJ1-5	CASSWTQYSNQPQHF	TGTGCCAGCAGTTGGACACAGTATAGCAATCAGCCCCAGCATTTT
few	TRBV9	NA	TRBJ2-1	CASSVEMGSLYNEQFF	TGTGCCAGCAGCGTAGAGATGGGATCCCTTTACAATGAGCAGTTCTTC
many	TRBV2	NA	TRBJ2-1	CASEGVEQFF	TGTGCCAGTGAAGGGGTTGAGCAGTTCTTC
few	TRBV10-2	NA	TRBJ2-1	CASGVLRNEQFF	TGCGCCAGCGGGGTACTCCGCAATGAGCAGTTCTTC
NA	TRBV5-1	TRBD1	TRBJ1-2	CASSSTGDNYGYTF	TGCGCCAGCAGCTCCACAGGGGACAACTATGGCTACACCTTC
few	TRBV5-6	TRBD1	TRBJ2-7	CASSTNPGTVLYEQYF	TGTGCCAGCAGCACCAACCCCGGGACAGTTTTATACGAGCAGTACTTC